What follows are 21 T cell receptor beta chains derived from one specimen sequenced in a study of T cell repertoires in cytomegalovirus infection. From the reads, TCRdb called clonotypes with MiXCR, one entry per CDR3 protein. The sample lists more than 650,000 distinct CDR3 sequences; roughly 36% were seen once. Sequences were obtained from PBMCs. Receptors were obtained from a human donor in good health (CMV status not recorded). Some clones in this sample may be carry-over from other donors' samples.

This clonotype was recorded many times. V is TRBV7-6 and J is TRBJ2-1, with 7 bases that match TRBD2. The V and J ends lost 1 base and 6 bases, in that order; junction bases with no gene match: 9. This CDR3 has 16 amino acids. Germline CDR1 is SGHVS and CDR2 is FNYEAQ. The CDR3 here is CASSLGTGGLGNEQFF. CDR3 in DNA: TGTGCCAGCAGCTTAGGGACGGGAGGCCTAGGCAATGAGCAGTTCTTC.

This chain joins TRBV20-1 and TRBJ2-5; the D gene is possibly TRBD2 (5 bases). Trimming took off 6 bases at V and 0 bases at J, with 14 bases between the two ends. This CDR3 is 14 amino acids long. In germline, CDR1 is DFQATT, CDR2 SNEGSKA (reference sequence). The CDR3 DNA is TGCAGTGCCCGCCGGAGGAACCACCAAGAGACCCAGTACTTC. Amino acid sequence: CSARRRNHQETQYF.

The CDR3 sequence: CASSDGQGAFDSEAFF. The CDR3 region has the DNA TGTGCCAGCAGTGACGGACAGGGGGCCTTTGACTCTGAAGCTTTCTTT. The chain joins TRBV28 to TRBJ1-1, with 11 bases fitting TRBD1. This CDR3 is built from 16 residues. V was pared by 5 bases and J by 6 bases, with 11 bases of the junction left unmatched. The germline gives CDR1 MDHEN, CDR2 SYDVKM.

CDR3 in DNA: TGTGCCAGCAGCTCCCTCGGTACGGTAGTAGGGTCCTACAATGAGCAGTTCTTC. Its protein is CASSSLGTVVGSYNEQFF. The chain couples TRBV27 to TRBJ2-1, with D hard to call. Trimming took 6 bases from V and 1 from J, leaving 22 bases between them. CDR1 and CDR2 (germline): MNHEY, SMNVEV (reference sequence). The CDR3 runs to 18 residues.

The CDR3 protein is CASTPTGGAGRAETQYF. The CDR3 DNA reads as TGTGCCAGCACGCCGACAGGGGGCGCGGGGAGGGCAGAGACCCAGTACTTC. This rearrangement joins TRBV28 to TRBJ2-5; the match to TRBD1 covers 10 bases. CDR1 and CDR2 from the germline V gene are MDHEN and SYDVKM. After removal of 7 bases from V and 4 bases from J, the junction contained 15 bases not matched to a gene. This CDR3 contains 17 residues.

Worth noting for this clonotype: A read error is possible here, since a much larger clone lies one base away. The V call is TRBV12-3 or TRBV12-4, the J call TRBJ2-5; TRBD1 matches 7 bases. CDR3 length: 14 residues. Here the CDR3 DNA reads TGTGCCTGCAGTCTATTGTACAGGGGAGAGACCCAGTACTTC. The encoded protein is CACSLLYRGETQYF.

This chain uses TRBV28 with TRBJ1-1; 7 bases align to TRBD1. Germline V CDR1 and CDR2: MDHEN, SYDVKM. The CDR3 has 15 residues. The trim removed 3 bases at V and 3 bases at J, leaving 7 bases unmatched. CDR3 loop: CASSFGSGQDTEAFF. CDR3 coding DNA: TGTGCCAGCAGTTTTGGGTCAGGACAGGACACTGAAGCTTTCTTT. The entire variable domain, with the rest obtained from reference TRBV28 and TRBJ1-1, is as follows: DVKVTQSSRYLVKRTGEKVFLECVQDMDHENMFWYRQDPGLGLRLIYFSYDVKMKEKGDIPEGYSVSREKKERFSLILESASTNQTSMYLCASSFGSGQDTEAFFGQGTRLTVV.

This clonotype was seen a handful of times. The chain uses TRBV28 and TRBJ1-4; the D gene is possibly TRBD1 (6 bases). Trimming removed 3 bases at V and 8 bases at J, with 16 bases between. The germline V gene has CDR1 MDHEN and CDR2 SYDVKM. This CDR3 has 15 amino acids. This chain's CDR3 is CASSFSGGWGEKLFF. The CDR3 coding sequence is TGTGCCAGCAGTTTTTCCGGGGGCTGGGGAGAAAAACTGTTTTTT.

V and J are TRBV6-5 and TRBJ1-5; D possibly corresponds to TRBD1 (5 bases). In germline, CDR1 is MNHEY, CDR2 SVGAGI. The CDR3 totals 13 residues. V lost 3 bases to trimming and J lost 7 bases, with 10 bases between them. CDR3 DNA sequence: TGTGCCAGCAGTTATAGAGGGGAACAGCCCCAGCATTTT. This translates into CASSYRGEQPQHF.

In its sample, this clonotype was seen a few times. This CDR3 reads CASSPTHGSQETQYF. The CDR3, as DNA: TGTGCCAGCAGCCCAACCCACGGATCCCAAGAGACCCAGTACTTC. The V call is TRBV7-2, the J call TRBJ2-5, with unresolved D. The V gene lost 5 bases and the J gene lost 1 base, with 14 bases spanning the gap. CDR1 is SGHTA, CDR2 FQGNSA, per germline. This CDR3 has 15 amino acids.

This clonotype was found a few times. The chain has TRBV12-3 or TRBV12-4 and TRBJ1-6; D remains ambiguous. Between the trimmed V and J ends, which lost 3 bases and 4 bases, there was a span of 10 bases. The CDR3 runs 15 residues. For the CDR3, the DNA is TGTGCCAGCAGTTTTAAAGGACTTTATAATTCACCCCTCCACTTT. Translating gives CASSFKGLYNSPLHF.

The chain has TRBV6-6 and TRBJ2-7; 11 bases line up with TRBD1. Looked up from germline, CDR1 is MNHNY and CDR2 is SVGAGI (reference sequence). CDR3 size: 16 residues. The ends lost 2 bases at V and 0 bases at J; junction bases unmatched: 3. The CDR3 sequence: CASSYGGTGGSYEQYF. CDR3 coding DNA: TGTGCCAGCAGTTACGGAGGGACAGGGGGCTCCTACGAGCAGTACTTC.

The gene calls are TRBV7-8 and TRBJ1-3; maybe TRBD1 (5 bases). V was trimmed by 0 bases and J by 0 bases, leaving 6 bases between them. CDR3 size: 15 residues. Germline assignment: CDR1 SGHVS and CDR2 FQNEAQ. The CDR3 loop is CASSLATGSGNTIYF. The CDR3 DNA sequence: TGTGCCAGCAGCTTAGCCACAGGCTCTGGAAACACCATATATTTT.

This chain links TRBV5-1 with TRBJ1-2; D is uncertain. V lost 4 bases and J lost 8, with 12 bases in between. The CDR3 spans 12 residues. Per the germline V gene, CDR1 is SGHRS and CDR2 is YFSETQ. CDR3 nucleotide sequence: TGCGCCAGCAGCACCGGCGGGCCCGGCTACACCTTC. This sequence encodes CASSTGGPGYTF.

This clonotype was seen a handful of times. The J gene is TRBJ1-5, the V gene TRBV2, with D tentatively TRBD1 (6 bases). The V and J ends lost 6 bases and 3 bases respectively, with 12 bases between them. Germline lookup yields CDR1 SNHLY and CDR2 FYNNEI. The CDR3 length is 14 residues. CDR3 amino acids: CASRLDSFNQPQHF. The CDR3 DNA sequence: TGTGCCAGCAGATTGGACAGCTTCAATCAGCCCCAGCATTTT.

The chain joins TRBV5-1 to TRBJ2-3; 7 bases agree with TRBD1. V shed 0 bases, J shed 4 bases, and the junction held 8 bases outside the gene matches. The CDR3 covers 16 residues. CDR1 SGHRS and CDR2 YFSETQ come from the germline V gene. The CDR3 loop is CASSLEWAGGADTQYF. Written as DNA, the CDR3 is TGCGCCAGCAGCTTGGAGTGGGCAGGGGGTGCAGATACGCAGTATTTT.

V and J are TRBV28 and TRBJ2-3; D ambiguous. This CDR3 contains 13 residues. Germline V gene data show CDR1 as MDHEN and CDR2 as SYDVKM. V gave up 3 bases and J gave up 2 bases, with 6 bases separating them. CDR3 sequence (DNA): TGTGCCAGCAGTTTTTCCCCCACAGATACGCAGTATTTT. Translation: CASSFSPTDTQYF.

This clonotype was counted many times. The gene calls are TRBV28 and TRBJ2-5, with 14 bases that match TRBD2. The CDR3 sequence is 17 residues long. V was pared by 5 bases and J by 5 bases, with 10 bases of the junction left unmatched. Germline V gene sequence: CDR1 MDHEN, CDR2 SYDVKM. CDR3 amino acids: CASSPLSGLAGAETQYF. The CDR3 coding sequence is TGTGCCAGCAGTCCATTATCGGGACTAGCGGGAGCGGAGACCCAGTACTTC. The variable domain in full, with the rest retrieved from reference TRBV28 and TRBJ2-5, is DVKVTQSSRYLVKRTGEKVFLECVQDMDHENMFWYRQDPGLGLRLIYFSYDVKMKEKGDIPEGYSVSREKKERFSLILESASTNQTSMYLCASSPLSGLAGAETQYFGPGTRLLVL.

In this sample, this clonotype turned up many times. This chain uses TRBV7-2 with TRBJ1-5, with TRBD1 as a possible D gene (6 bases). The CDR3 spans 16 residues. Trimming pared 5 bases from V and 0 bases from J, leaving 14 bases between. Per the germline V gene, CDR1 is SGHTA and CDR2 is FQGNSA. The CDR3 protein is CASSTRTGYSNQPQHF. CDR3 sequence (DNA): TGTGCCAGCAGCACCCGTACAGGGTATAGCAATCAGCCCCAGCATTTT.

This clonotype was seen at least ten times. The chain links TRBV7-2 to TRBJ1-1; no definite D call. The CDR3 covers 13 residues. Germline V gene lookup returns CDR1 SGHTA and CDR2 FQGNSA. Trimming took off 5 bases at V and 2 bases at J, with 9 bases between the two ends. CDR3 bases: TGTGCCAGCAGCACCCGACCCAACACTGAAGCTTTCTTT. Encoded protein: CASSTRPNTEAFF. The complete variable domain, with remaining parts taken from reference TRBV7-2 and TRBJ1-1, reads GAGVSQSPSNKVTEKGKDVELRCDPISGHTALYWYRQSLGQGLEFLIYFQGNSAPDKSGLPSDRFSAERTGGSVSTLTIQRTQQEDSAVYLCASSTRPNTEAFFGQGTRLTVV.

This clonotype was observed a handful of times. The chain is built from TRBV19 and TRBJ2-5; 7 bases are a match to TRBD2. This CDR3 has 14 amino acids. V shed 4 bases, J shed 4 bases, and the junction held 6 bases outside the gene matches. Germline V lookup: CDR1 LNHDA, CDR2 SQIVND (reference sequence). The DNA of the CDR3 is TGTGCCAGTAGTAGCGGGAGTGGCGCAGAGACCCAGTACTTC. As protein: CASSSGSGAETQYF.